This T cell receptor beta chain was captured by sequencing in a study of PD-L1 blockade in urothelial cancer. In the study overall: Blood underwent analysis 3 weeks (second dose) and 6 weeks after treatment began. A median roughly 150,000 T cells were found in blood samples.

Time point here: peripheral blood 6 weeks after treatment start. Sequencing used immunoSEQ multiplex PCR; TCRdb keeps in-frame clones, though not all of them. The profile shows about 120,000 clones, about 84% of them singletons. CDR3 length: 14 amino acids. With 5 bases removed from V and 2 bases from J, the gap between germline ends came to 12 bases. Germline CDR1 SGHVS, CDR2 FNYEAQ. The source material was PBMCs, sampled around atezolizumab (anti-PD-L1) treatment. V usage is TRBV7-6 and J usage is TRBJ2-5; perhaps TRBD1 as D (6 bases). The origin of this receptor is a man aged 45-65 years with urothelial cancer. The CDR3 loop is CASSLLQGQETQYF. For the CDR3, the DNA is TGTGCCAGCAGCCTATTACAGGGACAAGAGACCCAGTACTTC. Drawing the rest from reference TRBV7-6 and TRBJ2-5, the complete variable domain is GAGVSQSPRYKVTKRGQDVALRCDPISGHVSLYWYRQALGQGPEFLTYFNYEAQQDKSGLPNDRFSAERPEGSISTLTIQRTEQRDSAMYRCASSLLQGQETQYFGPGTRLLVL.